This TCR beta chain was captured by sequencing in a study of cytomegalovirus exposure and HLA in healthy donors. Study results and limitations: Reports state that TCR beta sequences accurately predicted most subjects' HLA-A and HLA-B alleles. HLA restriction was apparent for most CMV-associated TCR beta chains in a later analysis.

To note about this clone: Its target is not known.

PCR was performed using 60 Vbeta and 13 Jbeta primers. The method was immunoSEQ multiplex PCR; TCRdb's version includes in-frame clones alone and lacks a portion of them. This sample's table has fewer than 200,000 clones. The CDR3 spans 15 residues. The V gene lost 3 bases and the J gene lost 6 bases, with 15 bases spanning the gap. From germline, CDR1 is WNHNN and CDR2 SYGVQD (reference sequence). The chain recombines TRBV10-1 with TRBJ2-1; possibly TRBD2 for D (5 bases). The TCR was taken from a woman aged 60 to 75 in good health and CMV-seronegative. Sequencing input: PBMCs. The CDR3 here is CASSDHGEVRNEQFF. CDR3 DNA sequence: TGCGCCAGCAGTGATCACGGGGAAGTCCGCAATGAGCAGTTCTTC.